A single sample is the source of the 30 T cell receptor beta chains below, sequenced in a study of blood T cell repertoires in COVID-19. Clones were sequenced by immunoSEQ multiplex PCR, and TCRdb holds only the in-frame ones, with some missing. The sample includes about 170,000 clones, around 86% of them seen just once. The sample was peripheral blood. These receptors were obtained from a woman older than 75 with COVID-19, enrolled during active disease.

The rearrangement joins TRBV28 to TRBJ2-7; no clear D gene. Trimming removed 7 bases at V and 2 bases at J, with 6 bases between. Germline CDR1 MDHEN, CDR2 SYDVKM. The CDR3 is 11 residues long. The CDR3: CASTTAYEQYF. CDR3 sequence (DNA): TGTGCCAGCACAACAGCCTACGAGCAGTACTTC.

This clone has only one observation. The V and J genes are TRBV2 and TRBJ1-2, with TRBD1 identical over 8 bases. The CDR3 is made up of 13 amino acids. Germline V gene lookup returns CDR1 SNHLY and CDR2 FYNNEI. With 6 bases clipped from V and 5 bases from J, the junction kept 5 bases outside the gene matches. CDR3 sequence reads: CASRLTGDYGYTF. The CDR3, as DNA: TGTGCCAGCAGATTGACAGGGGATTATGGCTACACCTTC.

A single count supports this clone. V and J are TRBV9 and TRBJ2-2; D unresolved. CDR3 size: 15 residues. From germline, CDR1 is SGDLS and CDR2 YYNGEE. Trimming left V 0 bases short and J 5 bases short, with 11 bases between. In DNA, the CDR3 is TGTGCCAGCAGCGTAGATGGGTCGACTACCGGGGAGCTGTTTTTT. This sequence encodes CASSVDGSTTGELFF.

The rearrangement uses TRBV29-1 and TRBJ1-1; D not certain. The V end lost 3 bases, the J end lost 0 bases, and 11 bases lay between the germline ends. The V gene's germline CDR1 is SQVTM and CDR2 ANQGSEA. The CDR3 has 14 amino acids. The CDR3 DNA reads as TGCAGCGTTGACCATGGACTCCTGAACACTGAAGCTTTCTTT. Protein: CSVDHGLLNTEAFF.

The chain couples TRBV19 to TRBJ1-2, with 7 bases aligning to TRBD1. V dropped 10 bases and J dropped 8; count of bases not matched to a gene: 13. This CDR3 region has 13 residues. CDR1 and CDR2 (germline): LNHDA, SQIVND (reference sequence). CDR3 loop: CAITTGTGQGYTF. The CDR3 DNA follows: TGTGCCATCACGACAGGGACCGGGCAAGGCTACACCTTC.

This CDR3 is CASRRDNRNTEAFF. The DNA of the CDR3 is TGTGCCAGCAGGAGGGACAACCGGAACACTGAAGCTTTCTTT. This chain joins TRBV5-4 and TRBJ1-1, with D possibly being TRBD1 (6 bases). From germline, CDR1 is SGHNT and CDR2 YYREEE (reference sequence). Trimming stripped 5 bases from V and 1 base from J, with 12 bases between. CDR3 size: 14 residues.

The genes are TRBV13 and TRBJ2-1, with 11 bases matching TRBD2. CDR1 and CDR2 from the germline V gene are PRHDT and FYEKMQ (reference sequence). Unmatched junction bases numbered 6, after V lost 6 bases and J lost 5 bases. This CDR3 contains 15 residues. The CDR3: CASSPGLAVDNEQFF. For the CDR3, the DNA is TGTGCCAGCAGTCCGGGACTAGCGGTGGACAATGAGCAGTTCTTC. Complete variable domain (other parts from reference TRBV13 and TRBJ2-1): AAGVIQSPRHLIKEKRETATLKCYPIPRHDTVYWYQQGPGQDPQFLISFYEKMQSDKGSIPDRFSAQQFSDYHSELNMSSLELGDSALYFCASSPGLAVDNEQFFGPGTRLTVL.

This clone was counted between two and nine times. V and J are TRBV5-6 and TRBJ1-6; no clear D gene. V was pared by 5 bases and J by 6 bases, with 18 bases between. The CDR3 totals 16 residues. CDR1 and CDR2 from the germline V gene are SGHDT and YYEEEE. CDR3 in amino acids: CASRLNQLGFNSPLHF. CDR3 in DNA: TGTGCCAGCAGACTAAACCAACTTGGATTTAATTCACCCCTCCACTTT.

This sequence joins TRBV28 and TRBJ2-5; no definite D call. The germline V gene has CDR1 MDHEN and CDR2 SYDVKM. V lost 3 bases, J lost 0 bases, and 8 bases lay in between. This CDR3 is 14 amino acids long. CDR3 protein: CASSFLEYQETQYF. The CDR3 DNA sequence: TGTGCCAGCAGTTTCCTAGAGTACCAAGAGACCCAGTACTTC.

This chain links TRBV5-8 with TRBJ2-2; D is possibly TRBD1 (6 bases). Trimming stripped 4 bases from V and 6 bases from J, with 19 bases between. CDR1 SGHTS and CDR2 YDEGEE come from the germline V gene. The CDR3 extends over 16 amino acids. The CDR3 DNA follows: TGTGCCAGCAGCCCGGGACAACGCCCCGTCTCCGGGGAGCTGTTTTTT. This codes for CASSPGQRPVSGELFF.

V is TRBV28 and J is TRBJ1-1; no definite D call. Germline assignment: CDR1 MDHEN and CDR2 SYDVKM. The V gene lost 5 bases and the J gene lost 3 bases, with 4 bases spanning the gap. The CDR3 is 11 amino acids. For the CDR3, the DNA is TGTGCCAGCAGTCGGGACACTGAAGCTTTCTTT. Amino acid sequence: CASSRDTEAFF.

This chain uses TRBV19 with TRBJ2-1; 11 bases line up with TRBD2. V shed 2 bases, J shed 4 bases, and the junction held 4 bases outside the gene matches. Per the germline V gene, CDR1 is LNHDA and CDR2 is SQIVND (reference sequence). The CDR3 is 16 residues long. CDR3 DNA: TGTGCCAGTAGTATACCTACTAGCGGGAGATACAATGAGCAGTTCTTC. Translation: CASSIPTSGRYNEQFF.

Notes on this clone: Additional DNA sequences in this sample encode the identical CDR3. The J gene is TRBJ1-2, the V gene TRBV12-3 or TRBV12-4; 7 bases are a match to TRBD1. This CDR3 is built from 13 residues. V dropped 5 bases and J dropped 4; count of bases not matched to a gene: 4. The CDR3, as DNA: TGTGCCAGCAGTCAGACAGGGAGCTATGGCTACACCTTC. Its translation is CASSQTGSYGYTF.

V and J are TRBV9 and TRBJ2-2; 7 positions match TRBD2. Germline V CDR1 and CDR2: SGDLS, YYNGEE. The V segment lost 3 bases and the J segment 0 bases; nucleotides outside the gene matches: 2. CDR3 length equals 15 residues. The CDR3 spells CASSEGRANTGELFF. DNA for the CDR3: TGTGCCAGCAGCGAGGGGAGGGCGAACACCGGGGAGCTGTTTTTT.

The V gene is TRBV3-1 (or the pseudogene TRBV3-2), the J gene TRBJ2-7; D is possibly TRBD2 (5 bases). The CDR3 covers 15 residues. V lost 1 base to trimming and J lost 0 bases, with 10 bases between them. Germline V gene lookup returns CDR1 LGHDT and CDR2 YNNKEL (reference sequence). The CDR3 region is CASSQVRDSSYEQYF. DNA of the CDR3: TGTGCCAGCAGCCAAGTTCGGGATAGCTCCTACGAGCAGTACTTC.

The chain employs TRBV19 and TRBJ2-5; possibly TRBD2 for D (6 bases). Germline CDR1 is LNHDA and CDR2 is SQIVND (reference sequence). The CDR3 totals 13 residues. V lost 6 bases, J lost 2 bases, and 10 bases lay in between. The CDR3 loop reads CASSPGRQETQYF. The CDR3 DNA reads as TGTGCCAGTAGCCCAGGGAGGCAAGAGACCCAGTACTTC.

V is TRBV19 and J is TRBJ2-4; 7 bases align to TRBD1. The germline V gene has CDR1 LNHDA and CDR2 SQIVND (reference sequence). The length of the CDR3 is 16 residues. The junction had 4 bases not matched to a gene; V was cut back by 1 base and J by 1 base. The CDR3 loop is CASSIGWTGAKNIQYF. The CDR3 DNA sequence: TGTGCCAGTAGTATAGGTTGGACAGGTGCCAAAAACATTCAGTACTTC.

Here the CDR3 DNA reads TGTGCCAGCAGCCTCGGACTTTACAATGAGCAGTTCTTC. Its translation: CASSLGLYNEQFF. This chain uses TRBV11-2 with TRBJ2-1; weak D call: TRBD2 (5 bases). The CDR3 length is 13 residues. CDR1 is SGHAT, CDR2 FQNNGV, per germline. With 5 bases removed from V and 4 bases from J, the gap between germline ends came to 9 bases.

This sequence joins TRBV7-9 and TRBJ1-1; D unclear. CDR3 size: 12 residues. From germline, CDR1 is SEHNR and CDR2 FQNEAQ (reference sequence). The V and J ends lost 1 base and 8 bases respectively, with 8 bases between them. The CDR3 loop is CASSLVAGEAFF. In DNA, the CDR3 is TGTGCCAGCAGCTTAGTGGCGGGGGAAGCTTTCTTT.

The rearrangement uses TRBV6-5 and TRBJ2-7; no clear D gene. Looked up from germline, CDR1 is MNHEY and CDR2 is SVGAGI. Between the trimmed V and J ends, which lost 2 bases and 0 bases, there was a span of 8 bases. The length of the CDR3 is 14 residues. CDR3 in amino acids: CASSYQAISYEQYF. The CDR3, as DNA: TGTGCCAGCAGTTACCAGGCGATCTCCTACGAGCAGTACTTC.

The chain recombines TRBV6-5 with TRBJ1-1; 7 bases are shared with TRBD1. Germline loops: CDR1 MNHEY, CDR2 SVGAGI. The CDR3 contains 13 residues. V lost 6 bases and J lost 5; bases outside the gene matches: 6. CDR3 bases: TGTGCCAGCAGATATACAGGGGTAACTGAAGCTTTCTTT. It translates to CASRYTGVTEAFF.

The sample holds a few counts of this clone. J is TRBJ1-6 and V is TRBV3-1 (or the pseudogene TRBV3-2); D not resolved. Germline CDR1 is LGHDT and CDR2 is YNNKEL (reference sequence). Trimming cost V 4 bases and J 0 bases, with 16 bases left between them. The CDR3 has 18 amino acids. The DNA of the CDR3 is TGTGCCAGCAGCCCTCAAAGCGGTGGGAGCTCCTATAATTCACCCCTCCACTTT. Translated, it gives CASSPQSGGSSYNSPLHF.

The chain has TRBV19 and TRBJ2-7; D remains unclear. From germline, CDR1 is LNHDA and CDR2 SQIVND (reference sequence). The CDR3 covers 13 residues. Trimming removed 5 bases at V and 3 bases at J, with 11 bases between. The CDR3 reads CASSPSSIYEQYF. Here the CDR3 DNA reads TGTGCCAGTAGTCCCTCGAGTATCTACGAGCAGTACTTC.

V usage is TRBV7-9 and J usage is TRBJ2-2, with 9 bases aligning to TRBD2. J lost 3 bases, V lost 5 bases, and 7 bases had no gene match. The germline CDR1 and CDR2 sequences are SEHNR and FQNEAQ (reference sequence). The length of the CDR3 is 16 residues. CDR3 DNA: TGTGCCAGCAGCCCCGGACTAGCGAGGGACACCGGGGAGCTGTTTTTT. Translated: CASSPGLARDTGELFF. Variable domain in full (rest from reference TRBV7-9 and TRBJ2-2): DTGVSQNPRHKITKRGQNVTFRCDPISEHNRLYWYRQTLGQGPEFLTYFQNEAQLEKSRLLSDRFSAERPKGSFSTLEIQRTEQGDSAMYLCASSPGLARDTGELFFGEGSRLTVL.

The genes are TRBV14 and TRBJ1-6; D gene unclear. Between the trimmed V and J ends, which lost 3 bases and 0 bases, there was a span of 3 bases. The CDR3 is made up of 14 amino acids. The germline V gene has CDR1 SGHDN and CDR2 FVKESK. CDR3 amino acids: CASSHRSYNSPLHF. Written as DNA, the CDR3 is TGTGCCAGCAGCCACCGCTCCTATAATTCACCCCTCCACTTT.

The chain employs TRBV9 and TRBJ2-1; 7 bases match TRBD2. The trim removed 0 bases at V and 6 bases at J, leaving 6 bases unmatched. The CDR3 is 15 amino acids. Germline-derived CDR1 and CDR2 are SGDLS and YYNGEE. DNA of the CDR3: TGTGCCAGCAGCGTAGAGGTGGGAGGGGTCAATGAGCAGTTCTTC. Its translation is CASSVEVGGVNEQFF.

The chain recombines TRBV7-9 with TRBJ1-2; D remains ambiguous. Germline V CDR1 and CDR2: SEHNR, FQNEAQ (reference sequence). Trimming took 1 base from V and 1 from J, leaving 13 bases between them. The CDR3 contains 16 residues. CDR3 protein: CASSLDWGVGNYGYTF. The CDR3 DNA sequence: TGTGCCAGCAGCTTAGATTGGGGAGTAGGTAACTATGGCTACACCTTC.

The V gene is TRBV7-6, the J gene TRBJ2-1, with D possibly TRBD1 on 5 matching bases. The CDR3 covers 15 residues. With 1 base removed from V and 7 bases from J, the gap between germline ends came to 14 bases. The germline CDR1 and CDR2 sequences are SGHVS and FNYEAQ. The CDR3 coding sequence is TGTGCCAGCAGCTTAGAGGGCAGGGTTTGGAATGAGCAGTTCTTC. This codes for CASSLEGRVWNEQFF.

V gene TRBV11-2 combines with J gene TRBJ1-1, with D unclear. This CDR3 is 14 amino acids long. V lost 3 bases and J lost 0, with 8 bases in between. CDR1 is SGHAT, CDR2 FQNNGV, per germline. The CDR3 loop is CASSFRRVNTEAFF. CDR3 coding DNA: TGTGCCAGCAGCTTTCGGCGGGTGAACACTGAAGCTTTCTTT.

The chain has TRBV2 and TRBJ2-2, with TRBD2 as a possible D gene (5 bases). CDR3 length equals 13 residues. V shed 1 base and J shed 6 bases, with 6 bases lying between them. Germline lookup yields CDR1 SNHLY and CDR2 FYNNEI. The CDR3 spells CASSEVRAGELFF. The CDR3 DNA reads as TGTGCCAGCAGTGAAGTGAGGGCCGGGGAGCTGTTTTTT.